Listed below are T cell receptor beta chains from one sample, sequenced in a study of cytomegalovirus exposure and HLA in healthy donors. Some clones are missing from TCRdb's copy, which holds only in-frame ones; the method was immunoSEQ multiplex PCR. The sample table includes under 150,000 clones. Sequenced material: PBMCs. Receptors originate from a middle-aged woman in good health and CMV-seronegative. Each CDR3 is given with its conserved first and last residue. D genes are given only for firm matches.

>TRBJ1-2|TRBD1|TRBV4-1
TGCGCCAGCAGCCAAGAGAGAGACAGGGGGACTCGCGACACCTTC
CASSQERDRGTRDTF
>TRBJ2-5|.|TRBV4-2
TGTGCCAGCAGCGGACAGCTCCAAGAGACCCAGTACTTC
CASSGQLQETQYF
>TRBJ1-5|.|TRBV21-1
TGTGCCAGCAGCAAAAGGCGGACAGGGTTGAATCAGCCCCAGCATTTT
CASSKRRTGLNQPQHF
>TRBJ2-3|.|TRBV7-2
TGTGCCAGCAGCTTAGCGGGGAGAGATACGCAGTATTTT
CASSLAGRDTQYF
>TRBJ2-5|TRBD1|TRBV5-6
TGTGCCAGCAGAAGATCGGGACAGGGGATTCGGGAGACCCAGTACTTC
CASRRSGQGIRETQYF
>TRBJ1-2|.|TRBV7-9
TGTGCCAGCAGCTTAGGGAGTGGCTACACCTTC
CASSLGSGYTF
>TRBJ2-3|.|TRBV10-3
TGTGCCATCAGTGGTCCCGAACGGGCAGATACGCAGTATTTT
CAISGPERADTQYF
>TRBJ1-1|TRBD1|TRBV5-4
TGTGCCAGCAGCTCGGACCGACAGGGAGAAGCTTTCTTT
CASSSDRQGEAFF
>TRBJ1-1|.|TRBV6-6
TGTGCCAGCACTTTAAGGGGGTACACTGAAGCTTTCTTT
CASTLRGYTEAFF
>TRBJ1-1|.|TRBV27
TGTGCCAGCAGTTTATTTGCCCCGCGCGAACGGGCTGAAGCTTTCTTT
CASSLFAPRERAEAFF
>TRBJ1-2|TRBD1|TRBV6-1
TGTGCCAGCAGTGGCGACAGGGGAGCTAACTATGGCTACACCTTC
CASSGDRGANYGYTF
>TRBJ2-7|.|TRBV7-9
TGTGCCAGCAGCTCTACAGGCTTCACCTACGAGCAGTACTTC
CASSSTGFTYEQYF
>TRBJ1-1|.|TRBV29-1
TGCAGCGCCCGGTCGGGTCTTGAAGCTCTCTTT
CSARSGLEALF
>TRBJ1-3|.|TRBV9
TGTGCCAGCAGCGTAGTCGGCAGTCAGGACACCATATATTTT
CASSVVGSQDTIYF
>TRBJ1-6|.|TRBV7-9
TGTGCCAGCAGCTTTGACAGTAGCTTTGTTTCACCCCTCCACTTT
CASSFDSSFVSPLHF
>TRBJ1-2|.|TRBV6-5
TGTGCCAGCAGTCCCCATTGGCGGGATGGCTACACCTTC
CASSPHWRDGYTF
>TRBJ2-2|.|TRBV10-3
TGTGCCATCAGCCTCGAGGCCGGGGAGCTGTTTTTT
CAISLEAGELFF
>TRBJ2-3|.|TRBV11-2
TGTGCCAGCAGGAGCCATGGGGCAGGGAATTTTACAGATACGCAGTATTTT
CASRSHGAGNFTDTQYF
>TRBJ2-2|.|TRBV14
TGTGCCAGCAGCCATAACGGGGAGCTGTTTTTT
CASSHNGELFF
>TRBJ2-1|.|TRBV29-1
TGCAGCGTTTCGGGGGCCCAGCGGGGTGAGCAGTTCTTC
CSVSGAQRGEQFF
>TRBJ2-7|.|TRBV19
TGTGCCAGTAGTATAAGGACAGAAGGTACCAAGCAGTACTTC
CASSIRTEGTKQYF
>TRBJ2-5|.|TRBV10-2
TGCGCCAGCAGTGAGATAGGAGCAGAGACCCAGTACTTC
CASSEIGAETQYF
>TRBJ1-4|.|TRBV18
TGTGCCAGCTCAACGACAGTCCGGCTGACTAATGAAAAACTGTTTTTT
CASSTTVRLTNEKLFF
>TRBJ2-3|TRBD1|TRBV14
TGTGCCAGCAGCCAACCCCGGGACAGGGGGTTTCGGGATACGCAGTATTTT
CASSQPRDRGFRDTQYF
>TRBJ2-3|.|TRBV11-3
TGTGCCAGCAGCCGAGGGGGGGGCACAGATACGCAGTATTTT
CASSRGGGTDTQYF
>TRBJ2-2|TRBD1|TRBV9
TGTGCCAGCAGCGCCACGGACAGGGCAAGAGACACCGGGGAGCTGTTTTTT
CASSATDRARDTGELFF
>TRBJ2-3|TRBD2|TRBV19
TGTGCCAGTAGTTCTCTCCCCGGGACTAGCGGTCAAAGAGATACGCAGTATTTT
CASSSLPGTSGQRDTQYF
>TRBJ1-5|.|TRBV23-1
TGCGCCAGCAGCCCGGCGGCTTTGGAGGAGAGCAATCAGCCCCAGCATTTT
CASSPAALEESNQPQHF
>TRBJ1-2|TRBD1|TRBV29-1
TGCAGCGGGAAGACAGGGGAGGGCTACACCTTC
CSGKTGEGYTF
>TRBJ2-3|.|TRBV14
TGTGCCAGCAGCCAACTTGGCGGGACAGTCCTCACAGATACGCAGTATTTT
CASSQLGGTVLTDTQYF
>TRBJ1-2|.|TRBV18
TGTGCCAGCTCACCCCGGGAAAACCCCTATGGCTACACCTTC
CASSPRENPYGYTF
>TRBJ1-3|.|TRBV10-3
TGTGCCATCAGTGAGTACGACACAGGCACTGGAAACACCATATATTTT
CAISEYDTGTGNTIYF
>TRBJ1-1|.|TRBV7-2
TGTGCCAGCAGCCCGAGGCAGGGGCGGACTGAAGCTTTCTTT
CASSPRQGRTEAFF
>TRBJ1-6|TRBD1|TRBV7-3
TGTGCCAGCAGCTCGGTACAGGGGACACCCCTCCACTTT
CASSSVQGTPLHF
>TRBJ2-2|TRBD1|TRBV7-3
TGTGCCAGCAGCTTAACATCGGCAGGGGGAACCGGGGAGCTGTTTTTT
CASSLTSAGGTGELFF
>TRBJ1-5|.|TRBV14
TGTGCCAGCAGCGCACAGGGTAATGAGCCCCAGCATTTT
CASSAQGNEPQHF
>TRBJ2-5|TRBD2|TRBV5-1
TGCGCCAGCAGCGCGGGGGGTAGCGGGGTCCAAGAGACCCAGTACTTC
CASSAGGSGVQETQYF
>TRBJ2-1|.|TRBV7-2
TGTGCCAGCAGCGGGGGGGGACAGGCTCTCGATGAGCAGTTCTTC
CASSGGGQALDEQFF
>TRBJ1-4|TRBD1|TRBV2
TGTGCCAGCAGTGAAGCGACAGGGGGCAATGAAAAACTGTTTTTT
CASSEATGGNEKLFF
>TRBJ2-5|TRBD1|TRBV19
TGTGCCAGTAGTATCGCCGGGACAGGGTCAAAGACCCAGTACTTC
CASSIAGTGSKTQYF
>TRBJ2-5|.|TRBV5-4
TGTGCCAGCAGCTCCAGGGAAAACGGAGAGACCCAGTACTTC
CASSSRENGETQYF
>TRBJ1-4|TRBD1|TRBV5-6
TGTGCCAGCAGCGGACGGACAGGGAGCAGGGAAAAACTGTTTTTT
CASSGRTGSREKLFF
>TRBJ2-7|TRBD1|TRBV29-1
TGCAGCGTCTCATCAGGGGGCCCGATCTACGAGCAGTACTTC
CSVSSGGPIYEQYF
>TRBJ2-6|TRBD1|TRBV5-4
TGTGCCAGCAGCTTGGAGACAGGGATCAGGGTCCTGACTTTC
CASSLETGIRVLTF
>TRBJ2-3|.|TRBV28
TGTGCCAGCACTTCCAGCGTCACAGATACGCAGTATTTT
CASTSSVTDTQYF
>TRBJ1-6|TRBD1|TRBV7-2
TGTGCCAGCAGCCTACCGAGGACAGGGGTGGCACCCCTCCACTTT
CASSLPRTGVAPLHF
>TRBJ1-3|TRBD1|TRBV5-1
TGCGCCAGCAGCTTAACAGGGGGCTCTGGAAACACCATATATTTT
CASSLTGGSGNTIYF
>TRBJ2-3|TRBD2|TRBV5-1
TGCGCCAGCAGCTTGGGGGGACTAGCGCCAGATACGCAGTATTTT
CASSLGGLAPDTQYF
>TRBJ2-5|TRBD2|TRBV5-4
TGTGCCAGCAGCTTGATAGCGGGGACAGAGACCCAGTACTTC
CASSLIAGTETQYF
>TRBJ2-3|TRBD2|TRBV19
TGTGCCAGCCGGACTAGCGGTAACACAGATACGCAGTATTTT
CASRTSGNTDTQYF
>TRBJ1-4|TRBD1|TRBV7-2
TGTGCCAGCAGCCGGACAGGGGGCGCGAGTAATGAAAAACTGTTTTTT
CASSRTGGASNEKLFF
>TRBJ1-1|.|TRBV7-8
TGTGCCAGCAGCTTTCTTCTGGGCCACACTGAAGCTTTCTTT
CASSFLLGHTEAFF
>TRBJ2-1|.|TRBV6-4
TGTGCCAGCAGTGCCGCTCCGGGAGCCATGCAGTTCTTC
CASSAAPGAMQFF
>TRBJ1-5|TRBD1|TRBV7-8
TGTGCCAGCAGCTTAGATCAAGGGACAGGGGGGAATCAGCCCCAGCATTTT
CASSLDQGTGGNQPQHF
>TRBJ2-7|TRBD2|TRBV7-2
TGTGCCAGCAGCTTAATGGGAGGGAACCGCTACGAGCAGTACTTC
CASSLMGGNRYEQYF